Listed below are T cell receptor beta chains from one sample, sequenced in a study of T cell responses to AZD1222 COVID-19 vaccine. Profiled with immunoSEQ multiplex PCR; TCRdb holds only in-frame clones, not every one. The sample carries approximately 190,000 clones, roughly 92% recorded once. The sequencing used peripheral blood, collected on day 0 of AZD1222 vaccination. These TCRs come from an adult in good health. Each CDR3 is given with its conserved first and last residue. The D gene is left open where the match is weak. Only part of the rows carry a size: once, few, many, or a class if the clone is expanded.

TRBJ1-5	-	-	TRBV7-9	CASSSGRNNQPQHF	TGTGCCAGCAGCTCCGGGAGAAACAATCAGCCCCAGCATTTT
TRBJ2-7	-	-	TRBV6-2/TRBV6-3	CSTSRGGGYEQYF	TGTTCCACCAGTCGAGGGGGTGGGTACGAGCAGTACTTC
TRBJ1-4	-	-	TRBV6-5	CASKDSLNEKLFF	TGTGCCAGCAAAGACAGTCTTAATGAAAAACTGTTTTTT
TRBJ2-1	TRBD2	-	TRBV2	CASSEQTSGGAYNEQFF	TGTGCCAGCAGTGAACAGACTAGCGGGGGGGCGTACAATGAGCAGTTCTTC
TRBJ1-2	-	-	TRBV14	CASSHRTVPESRTF	TGTGCCAGCAGCCACAGGACAGTCCCTGAAAGTCGCACCTTC
TRBJ1-2	-	-	TRBV28	CASSSTGYYGYTF	TGTGCCAGCAGTTCGACAGGCTACTATGGCTACACCTTC
TRBJ2-1	-	-	TRBV20-1	CSARIVGEQFF	TGCAGTGCTAGAATCGTGGGTGAGCAGTTCTTC
TRBJ2-7	TRBD1	-	TRBV7-9	CASRLPTGGEQYF	TGTGCCAGCAGACTCCCGACAGGGGGCGAGCAGTACTTC
TRBJ1-1	-	-	TRBV7-3	CASSLTLNTEAFF	TGTGCCAGCAGCTTAACGTTGAACACTGAAGCTTTCTTT
TRBJ1-2	TRBD1	once	TRBV11-2	CASSFSPKQGGYGYTF	TGTGCCAGCAGCTTCAGCCCGAAGCAGGGGGGCTATGGCTACACCTTC
TRBJ2-5	-	-	TRBV7-6	CASSQLETQYF	TGTGCCAGCAGCCAGCTAGAGACCCAGTACTTC
TRBJ2-7	-	-	TRBV7-9	CASRDGDYEQYF	TGTGCCAGCAGGGACGGAGACTACGAGCAGTACTTC
TRBJ1-2	-	-	TRBV6-6	CASSYSPGIYGYTF	TGTGCCAGCAGTTACTCGCCAGGGATCTATGGCTACACCTTC
TRBJ1-5	-	-	TRBV6-1	CASSDQQRSNQPQHF	TGTGCCAGCAGTGATCAACAACGGAGCAATCAGCCCCAGCATTTT
TRBJ1-3	-	-	TRBV3-1/TRBV3-2	CASSLRSLSGNTIYF	TGTGCCAGCAGCCTCCGCAGTCTCTCTGGAAACACCATATATTTT
TRBJ1-5	-	-	TRBV2	CASSERWGEGNQPQHF	TGTGCCAGCAGTGAACGGTGGGGGGAGGGCAATCAGCCCCAGCATTTT
TRBJ2-5	TRBD1	-	TRBV10-1	CASSESAGGTETQYF	TGCGCCAGCAGTGAGTCGGCAGGGGGTACGGAGACCCAGTACTTC
TRBJ2-7	-	-	TRBV5-6	CASSLPHSYEQYF	TGTGCCAGCAGCTTGCCGCACTCCTACGAGCAGTACTTC
TRBJ1-5	-	-	TRBV3-1/TRBV3-2	CASSQDGRGAQPQHF	TGTGCCAGCAGCCAAGATGGTAGGGGTGCTCAGCCCCAGCATTTT
TRBJ1-1	TRBD1	few	TRBV7-9	CASRPGGMNTEAFF	TGTGCCAGCAGACCAGGGGGCATGAACACTGAAGCTTTCTTT
TRBJ1-5	-	-	TRBV7-2	CASSLDGGQPQHF	TGTGCCAGCAGCTTAGACGGGGGCCAGCCCCAGCATTTT
TRBJ2-5	TRBD2	-	TRBV5-1	CASSPGGGDETQYF	TGCGCCAGCAGCCCGGGGGGAGGGGATGAGACCCAGTACTTC
TRBJ2-2	-	-	TRBV7-9	CASSLAGSNTGELFF	TGTGCCAGCAGCTTAGCGGGATCGAACACCGGGGAGCTGTTTTTT
TRBJ2-5	-	-	TRBV24-1	CATSESGTDQETQYF	TGTGCCACCAGTGAAAGCGGGACAGACCAAGAGACCCAGTACTTC
TRBJ1-1	TRBD1	once	TRBV7-8	CASSPGTGKLRTEAFF	TGTGCCAGCAGCCCTGGGACAGGGAAATTGCGGACTGAAGCCTTCTTT
TRBJ1-2	-	-	TRBV5-8	CASSSWTAGTF	TGTGCCAGCAGCTCTTGGACCGCTGGCACCTTC
TRBJ1-5	TRBD1	-	TRBV7-2	CASSTRTGPNQPQHF	TGTGCCAGCAGCACTCGGACAGGGCCTAATCAGCCCCAGCATTTT
TRBJ1-1	-	-	TRBV5-1	CASSLVTSVNTEAFF	TGCGCCAGCAGCTTGGTGACGTCGGTGAACACTGAAGCTTTCTTT
TRBJ2-1	-	-	TRBV3-1/TRBV3-2	CASSQEGIQAFYNEQFF	TGTGCCAGCAGCCAAGAGGGGATACAGGCTTTCTACAATGAGCAGTTCTTC
TRBJ2-3	TRBD2	-	TRBV5-1	CASSFRTSGTDTQYF	TGCGCCAGCAGCTTTCGGACTAGCGGCACAGATACGCAGTATTTT
TRBJ2-7	TRBD2	-	TRBV20-1	CSASFASGGASEQYF	TGCAGTGCTAGTTTTGCTAGCGGGGGGGCTAGTGAGCAGTACTTC
TRBJ1-1	-	-	TRBV13	CASRRGPTVTEAFF	TGTGCCAGCAGAAGGGGCCCCACAGTCACTGAAGCTTTCTTT
TRBJ1-3	TRBD1	-	TRBV19	CASRTGQLIGTGNTIYF	TGTGCCAGTAGAACGGGACAGCTTATCGGAACTGGAAACACCATATATTTT
TRBJ1-1	TRBD1	-	TRBV2	CASTDRAWTEAFF	TGTGCCAGCACCGACAGGGCGTGGACTGAAGCTTTCTTT
TRBJ2-1	-	-	TRBV5-1	CASSLEQAYNEQFF	TGCGCCAGCAGCTTGGAACAGGCCTACAATGAGCAGTTCTTC
TRBJ2-3	-	-	TRBV7-6	CASSYTVTPGDTQYF	TGTGCCAGCAGCTACACAGTTACTCCAGGAGATACGCAGTATTTT